This T cell receptor beta chain was recovered during a study of T cell repertoires in cytomegalovirus infection. Study details: Indicated by public TCR beta signatures were CMV infection and matching HLA type.

This clonotype was detected ten times or more. The antigen is undetermined. There are 15 residues in the CDR3. The V gene end was trimmed by 1 base and the J gene end by 6 bases; junction bases not matched to a gene: 8. Germline CDR1 SGHVS, CDR2 FNYEAQ. The study, taken as a whole, reports: Cumulative frequency (of public TCR beta family members) identified carriers of CMV plus the relevant HLA. It was HLA-C-restricted CMV-specific TCR beta clonotypes that dominated the response ex vivo.

TCRdb ran MiXCR on the reads and lists one entry per CDR3 protein. The repertoire consists of about 360,000 distinct CDR3 sequences, with around 18% occurring once and the leading ten covering around 10%. The sequence derives from a human donor in good health (CMV status not recorded). Some clones in this sample may be carry-over from other donors' samples. Sequenced material: PBMCs. The rearrangement joins TRBV7-6 to TRBJ2-7; 8 nucleotides line up with TRBD2. CDR3 nucleotide sequence: TGTGCCAGCAGCTTAGGGGAAGGACTAGCCTCCGAGCAGTACTTC. This sequence encodes CASSLGEGLASEQYF.